The present TCR beta chain was sequenced within a study of blood T cell repertoires in COVID-19. Using immunoSEQ multiplex PCR, the repertoire was profiled, and TCRdb retains in-frame clones only, with some absent. Among roughly 180,000 clones listed, roughly four fifths were seen once. Trimming removed 10 bases from V and 6 bases from J, with 9 bases in between. This CDR3 comprises 11 residues. CDR1 and CDR2 (germline): SEHNR, FQNEAQ (reference sequence). This clonotype was sampled from a man between 35 and 55 years old who had recovered from COVID-19. The J gene is TRBJ2-2, the V gene TRBV7-9; D is unresolved. The sample taken for sequencing was peripheral blood. The CDR3 sequence is CATRSSGELFF. CDR3 sequence (DNA): TGTGCCACGCGGTCCTCCGGGGAGCTGTTTTTT.